The source of this T cell receptor beta chain is a study of tumor-infiltrating lymphocytes in oesophageal squamous cell carcinoma. The CDR3 runs to 16 residues. The trim removed 7 bases at V and 7 bases at J, leaving 9 bases unmatched. Germline V CDR1 and CDR2: WSHSY, SAAADI. TCRdb re-derived calls from the PCR reads in MiXCR, one entry per CDR3 protein. Among fewer than 20,000 distinct CDR3 sequences listed, 42% were seen once. This clonotype occurred many times. This clonotype originated in a female donor with esophageal squamous cell carcinoma. Specimen: normal esophageal tissue next to the tumor. The chain couples TRBV10-2 to TRBJ2-1; 14 bases match TRBD2. The chain's CDR3 is CASTRLAGGPGNEQFF. The CDR3 DNA follows: TGCGCCAGCACCCGACTAGCGGGGGGGCCGGGGAATGAGCAGTTCTTC.